Listed here is a single T cell receptor beta chain. Its specificity is unknown. The CDR3 contains 15 residues. V shed 1 base and J 8 bases; nucleotides not matched to a gene: 10. Germline CDR1 and CDR2: SEHNR and FQNEAQ (reference sequence). This record comes from a study of T cell responses to AZD1222 COVID-19 vaccine. The study's findings and limits: Across the whole spike, CD4 TCRs peaked at regions 160-218 and 743-854. Repertoires were obtained only post-peak T cell response. Just a handful of AZD1222 recipients were seropositive at baseline.

Clones were read by immunoSEQ multiplex PCR, and TCRdb kept only the in-frame ones, dropping some. The sample consists of about 110,000 clones, 94% of them appearing once. The genes are TRBV7-9 and TRBJ1-2; 7 bases match TRBD1. The clonotype comes from an adult who received the AZD1222 COVID-19 vaccine. Specimen: peripheral blood, collected 28 days after the second AZD1222 dose. Here the CDR3 DNA reads TGTGCCAGCAGCTTAGACGGACTTACAGGGGTAGGCTACACCTTC. Translating it yields CASSLDGLTGVGYTF.